Listed below are T cell receptor beta chains from one sample, sequenced in a study of OX40 agonist ivuxolimab in advanced cancers. Libraries were prepared by immunoSEQ multiplex PCR; TCRdb keeps only in-frame clonotypes and omits some of them. Among 65,000 or so clones listed, roughly 87% were seen once. Sample: CD4+ or CD8+ T cells sorted from blood, taken in a trial of the OX40 agonist ivuxolimab. The source of these receptors is an adult with an advanced solid tumor such as melanoma, head and neck, liver or kidney cancer. Both conserved end residues are part of each CDR3. The D gene is left open where the match is weak. The size field is filled for only some rows; it gives once, few, many or a size class.

TRBD2	TRBV14	.	TRBJ2-2	CASSQSGAANTGELFF	TGTGCCAGCAGCCAAAGCGGGGCGGCGAACACCGGGGAGCTGTTTTTT
.	TRBV5-1	once	TRBJ2-2	CASSSQGTGELFF	TGCGCCAGCAGCTCACAGGGCACCGGGGAGCTGTTTTTT
.	TRBV11-2	.	TRBJ2-5	CASSPGHQETQYF	TGTGCCAGCAGCCCGGGACACCAAGAGACCCAGTACTTC
.	TRBV7-9	.	TRBJ2-5	CASSHALLSGETQYF	TGTGCCAGCAGCCATGCCCTTCTTAGCGGAGAGACCCAGTACTTC
.	TRBV5-1	.	TRBJ2-3	CASSEQGGTDTQYF	TGCGCCAGCAGCGAACAGGGCGGCACAGATACGCAGTATTTT
TRBD1	TRBV28	.	TRBJ1-2	CASLDRGLGYTF	TGTGCCAGCCTCGACAGGGGGCTCGGCTACACCTTC
.	TRBV11-2	.	TRBJ1-1	CASTNGMNTEAFF	TGTGCCAGCACCAATGGAATGAACACTGAAGCTTTCTTT
.	TRBV9	.	TRBJ2-2	CASRQTGTGELFF	TGTGCCAGCCGACAAACCGGCACCGGGGAGCTGTTTTTT
TRBD1	TRBV6-1	.	TRBJ2-7	CASRETGATIEQYF	TGTGCCAGCAGGGAGACAGGGGCGACTATCGAGCAGTACTTC
TRBD1	TRBV5-1	.	TRBJ1-5	CASSTGQGDQPQHF	TGCGCCAGCAGCACGGGACAGGGTGATCAGCCCCAGCATTTT
.	TRBV9	once	TRBJ1-4	CASSEETGTDEKLFF	TGTGCCAGCAGCGAAGAAACCGGGACGGATGAAAAACTGTTTTTT
.	TRBV28	.	TRBJ1-1	CASSLGAFRWNTEAFF	TGTGCCAGCAGTCTAGGGGCATTTAGGTGGAACACTGAAGCTTTCTTT
TRBD2	TRBV5-4	.	TRBJ2-1	CASSTTSGRAPEQFF	TGTGCCAGCAGCACCACTAGCGGGAGGGCCCCCGAGCAGTTCTTC
.	TRBV28	once	TRBJ1-1	CASSFGARGTEAFF	TGTGCCAGCAGTTTCGGCGCTCGGGGTACTGAAGCTTTCTTT
.	TRBV2	.	TRBJ1-4	CASRADDEKLFF	TGTGCCAGCAGGGCAGATGATGAAAAACTGTTTTTT
.	TRBV6-1	.	TRBJ1-5	CASRDDRSNQPQHF	TGTGCCAGCAGAGACGACAGGAGCAATCAGCCCCAGCATTTT
.	TRBV18	.	TRBJ2-6	CASSPPRKSGANVLTF	TGTGCCAGCTCACCACCGCGCAAGTCTGGGGCCAACGTCCTGACTTTC
TRBD1	TRBV6-6	.	TRBJ1-2	CASIQGAGGYTF	TGTGCCAGCATACAGGGGGCGGGAGGCTACACCTTC
.	TRBV28	.	TRBJ1-2	CASSSGTESNYGYTF	TGTGCCAGCAGTTCCGGGACCGAGAGTAACTATGGCTACACCTTC
.	TRBV18	once	TRBJ2-7	CASSPPPPVSYEQYF	TGTGCCAGCTCACCACCTCCGCCAGTATCCTACGAGCAGTACTTC
.	TRBV19	.	TRBJ2-7	CASSMTGRTPEQYF	TGTGCCAGTAGTATGACTGGGAGGACCCCCGAGCAGTACTTC
TRBD1	TRBV10-3	few	TRBJ1-2	CAIRGDRDGYTF	TGTGCCATCAGGGGGGACAGGGACGGCTACACCTTC
.	TRBV9	.	TRBJ2-1	CASSVGSKGNEQFF	TGTGCCAGCAGCGTAGGAAGCAAGGGGAATGAGCAGTTCTTC
.	TRBV9	.	TRBJ2-6	CASSVGLPTPSGANVLTF	TGTGCCAGCAGCGTAGGTTTACCGACCCCCTCTGGGGCCAACGTCCTGACTTTC
.	TRBV11-2	.	TRBJ1-1	CASSLSGLEAFF	TGTGCCAGCAGCTTATCAGGGCTTGAAGCTTTCTTT
.	TRBV6-1	.	TRBJ1-2	CASSEGGGPKSDYGYTF	TGTGCCAGCAGTGAAGGGGGGGGTCCCAAGTCTGACTATGGCTACACCTTC
.	TRBV5-6	.	TRBJ1-2	CASSVRRGGNTF	TGTGCCAGCAGCGTTCGACGCGGCGGCAACACCTTC
.	TRBV5-1	.	TRBJ2-5	CASSGGGAGETQYF	TGCGCCAGCAGCGGAGGGGGGGCCGGGGAGACCCAGTACTTC
.	TRBV28	.	TRBJ1-5	CASSLWGNSNQPQHF	TGTGCCAGCAGTTTATGGGGAAATAGCAATCAGCCCCAGCATTTT
TRBD2	TRBV20-1	.	TRBJ2-7	CSATPTSSQYF	TGCAGTGCTACCCCGACTAGCAGTCAGTACTTC
.	TRBV19	.	TRBJ2-6	CASSIRGTGFSGANVLTF	TGTGCCAGTAGTATTCGAGGGACGGGATTCTCTGGGGCCAACGTCCTGACTTTC
TRBD2	TRBV10-1	few	TRBJ2-7	CASSELAGVGQYF	TGCGCCAGCAGTGAACTAGCGGGAGTTGGGCAGTACTTC
.	TRBV4-1	.	TRBJ1-3	CASSQQGAGNTIYF	TGCGCCAGCAGCCAACAGGGTGCTGGAAACACCATATATTTT
TRBD1	TRBV6-6	.	TRBJ1-5	CASRGTGAFNQPQHF	TGTGCCAGCAGGGGGACAGGGGCCTTCAATCAGCCCCAGCATTTT
TRBD1	TRBV19	few	TRBJ1-4	CASSLNRGLFF	TGTGCCAGTAGCCTGAACAGGGGACTGTTTTTT
.	TRBV10-2	.	TRBJ2-7	CASGQAVLRGEQYF	TGCGCCAGCGGCCAAGCAGTCTTACGGGGTGAGCAGTACTTC
TRBD1	TRBV5-6	once	TRBJ1-1	CASSPPGQGAEAFF	TGTGCCAGCAGCCCACCGGGACAGGGCGCTGAAGCTTTCTTT
.	TRBV18	.	TRBJ1-1	CASSPLADTEAFF	TGTGCCAGCTCACCACTGGCGGACACTGAAGCTTTCTTT
.	TRBV20-1	.	TRBJ2-5	CSARKETQYF	TGCAGTGCTAGGAAAGAGACCCAGTACTTC
.	TRBV6-1	.	TRBJ1-5	CASRGREPYQPQHF	TGTGCCAGCAGGGGCAGGGAGCCTTATCAGCCCCAGCATTTT
TRBD2	TRBV6-1	.	TRBJ2-1	CASSPGTSGYNEQFF	TGTGCCAGCAGCCCCGGGACTAGCGGCTACAATGAGCAGTTCTTC
.	TRBV11-3	.	TRBJ2-1	CASSGTQNEQFF	TGTGCCAGCAGCGGGACCCAGAATGAGCAGTTCTTC
TRBD2	TRBV25-1	.	TRBJ2-3	CASSPGGRVDTQYF	TGTGCCAGCAGTCCGGGCGGGAGGGTAGATACGCAGTATTTT
.	TRBV6-1	.	TRBJ1-3	CASNQPWRGNTIYF	TGTGCCAGCAACCAACCGTGGAGGGGAAACACCATATATTTT
TRBD2	TRBV11-2	.	TRBJ2-7	CASSLFGLAGRDEQYF	TGTGCCAGCAGCCTCTTCGGACTAGCGGGAAGAGACGAGCAGTACTTC
.	TRBV20-1	.	TRBJ2-4	CSARILDIQYF	TGCAGTGCCAGGATTTTGGACATTCAGTACTTC
TRBD1	TRBV19	.	TRBJ2-7	CASKTGRGLGEQYF	TGTGCCAGTAAAACCGGCAGGGGGCTGGGCGAGCAGTACTTC
TRBD2	TRBV11-3	.	TRBJ2-1	CASSLVSPTSGRASEQFF	TGTGCCAGCAGCTTAGTAAGTCCGACTAGCGGGAGGGCGAGTGAGCAGTTCTTC
.	TRBV7-9	.	TRBJ1-3	CASSFSEGRSGNTIYF	TGTGCCAGCAGCTTTAGTGAGGGCCGCTCTGGAAACACCATATATTTT